Below are 8 T cell receptor beta chains sequenced from a single sample in a study of T cell responses to AZD1222 COVID-19 vaccine (dated by TCRdb to the early 2020s). The library was made by the immunoSEQ multiplex PCR assay. TCRdb obtained this table from immuneACCESS and retained in-frame rearrangements with V and J assigned. These tables miss some clones; where compared with another copy, unresolved V genes account for less than half of the shortfall, and the remainder is unexplained. The sample table lists roughly 120,000 clones, around 85% of them with a count of one. The ten biggest clones cover about 8.5% of the sample. In the paper's terms, the time point label means: baseline before first vaccination. Here the sequenced sample was peripheral blood, taken on day 0 of AZD1222 vaccination. These receptors originate from an adult in good health.

The V call is TRBV7-3, the J call TRBJ1-1; TRBD1 aligns across 10 bases. The ends lost 4 bases at V and 4 bases at J; junction bases unmatched: 3. CDR1 and CDR2 (germline): SGHTA, FQGTGA. The CDR3 contains 14 residues. CDR3 nucleotides: TGTGCCAGCAGCTCGGACAGGGGGAGCACTGAAGCTTTCTTT. This sequence encodes CASSSDRGSTEAFF.

The chain carries TRBV19 and TRBJ2-1; 8 bases map to TRBD1. Germline trimming cut 1 base from V and 9 bases from J; bases unmatched to any gene: 5. The CDR3 is 14 residues long. Per germline, CDR1 LNHDA and CDR2 SQIVND (reference sequence). The CDR3 sequence is CASSIGQGMAEQFF. CDR3 bases: TGTGCCAGTAGTATAGGACAGGGGATGGCTGAGCAGTTCTTC.

The rearrangement links TRBV28 to TRBJ2-6; 16 bases are a match to TRBD2. V dropped 0 bases and J dropped 3; count of bases not matched to a gene: 8. This CDR3 comprises 21 residues. Germline V lookup: CDR1 MDHEN, CDR2 SYDVKM. CDR3 sequence: CASSLWPGTSGGALGANVLTF. In DNA form, the CDR3 reads TGTGCCAGCAGTTTATGGCCCGGGACTAGCGGGGGGGCACTTGGGGCCAACGTCCTGACTTTC.

The chain recombines TRBV7-2 with TRBJ2-7; D not resolved. The CDR3 loop spans 13 amino acids. From germline, CDR1 is SGHTA and CDR2 FQGNSA. The V end lost 2 bases, the J end lost 1 base, and 6 bases lay between the germline ends. The CDR3 nucleotides are TGTGCCAGCAGCTTAAGTCGTTCCTACGAGCAGTACTTC. It codes for CASSLSRSYEQYF.

This clone is a singleton in its sample. The genes are TRBV11-2 and TRBJ1-1; D call uncertain. This CDR3 is built from 14 residues. The V end was cut by 2 bases, the J end by 0 bases, with 7 bases between. The germline V gene has CDR1 SGHAT and CDR2 FQNNGV. The CDR3 region is CASSLPTMNTEAFF. DNA of the CDR3: TGTGCCAGCAGCTTACCCACAATGAACACTGAAGCTTTCTTT.

The chain links TRBV12-3 or TRBV12-4 to TRBJ1-2; the D is unclear. The CDR3 totals 12 residues. The ends were cut back, 5 bases at V and 6 bases at J, with 10 bases in the middle. Here the CDR3 reads CASSPPLDGYTF. The CDR3 DNA is TGTGCCAGCAGTCCCCCGCTGGATGGCTACACCTTC.

The table lists this clone with a count of one. The chain has TRBV6-5 and TRBJ2-7; 10 bases match TRBD1. V dropped 6 bases and J dropped 3; count of bases not matched to a gene: 8. CDR3 size: 15 residues. In germline, CDR1 is MNHEY, CDR2 SVGAGI. The CDR3 loop reads CASSTPGQGLYEQYF. The CDR3 DNA reads as TGTGCCAGCAGCACACCGGGACAGGGGCTCTACGAGCAGTACTTC.

The rearrangement links TRBV24-1 to TRBJ1-1, with D hard to call. This CDR3 comprises 15 residues. Per germline, CDR1 KGHDR and CDR2 SFDVKD. V was pared by 2 bases and J by 0 bases, with 9 bases between. CDR3: CATSDSGRMNTEAFF. Here the CDR3 DNA reads TGTGCCACCAGTGATTCTGGCAGAATGAACACTGAAGCTTTCTTT.